Following are 15 T cell receptor beta chains from one sample sequenced in a study of cytomegalovirus exposure and HLA in healthy donors. This table comes from immunoSEQ multiplex PCR, and its TCRdb copy is limited to in-frame clones, with some not included. The table includes fewer than 150,000 clones, almost 90% detected once. Source material: PBMCs. Every receptor here comes from a woman aged 18 to 35 in good health and CMV-seropositive.

The chain is built from TRBV7-9 and TRBJ1-4; 9 positions agree with TRBD1. The CDR3 is 18 amino acids. Per germline, CDR1 SEHNR and CDR2 FQNEAQ (reference sequence). Losses at the gene ends were 5 bases for V and 6 bases for J; bases not matched to a gene: 16. The CDR3 loop reads CASSRLRGGQGRDEKLFF. The DNA of the CDR3 is TGTGCCAGCAGCCGCCTGAGGGGAGGACAGGGGAGGGATGAAAAACTGTTTTTT.

This clone has at least ten counts. The rearrangement links TRBV6-1 to TRBJ2-3; TRBD2 agrees at 9 bases. CDR3 length equals 15 residues. The germline V gene encodes CDR1 MNHNS and CDR2 SASEGT. V was pared by 2 bases and J by 2 bases, with 2 bases of the junction left unmatched. CDR3 protein: CASSELAGPTDTQYF. As DNA, the CDR3 is TGTGCCAGCAGTGAACTAGCGGGGCCCACAGATACGCAGTATTTT.

This CDR3 is CATSKHQLAGDTDTQYF. DNA of the CDR3: TGTGCCACCAGCAAGCATCAGTTAGCGGGGGACACAGATACGCAGTATTTT. This rearrangement joins TRBV15 to TRBJ2-3; 9 bases align to TRBD2. V lost 4 bases and J lost 2; bases outside the gene matches: 10. The V gene's germline CDR1 is LNHNV and CDR2 YYDKDF (reference sequence). The CDR3 extends over 17 amino acids.

The chain links TRBV28 to TRBJ1-3, with D tentatively TRBD1 (5 bases). The V gene's germline CDR1 is MDHEN and CDR2 SYDVKM. V shed 2 bases and J shed 0 bases, with 14 bases lying between them. The length of the CDR3 is 17 residues. CDR3 loop: CASSLLGRASSGNTIYF. DNA for the CDR3: TGTGCCAGCAGTTTACTCGGCAGGGCCTCCTCTGGAAACACCATATATTTT.

The chain combines TRBV7-2 with TRBJ2-1, with D tentatively TRBD2 (6 bases). Trimming took off 1 base at V and 13 bases at J, with 17 bases between the two ends. The CDR3 totals 14 residues. Germline CDR1 SGHTA, CDR2 FQGNSA. The CDR3 spells CASSLVDYQDSQFF. Written as DNA, the CDR3 is TGTGCCAGCAGCTTAGTGGACTACCAGGACTCCCAGTTCTTC. Full variable domain (rest looked up from reference TRBV7-2 and TRBJ2-1): GAGVSQSPSNKVTEKGKDVELRCDPISGHTALYWYRQSLGQGLEFLIYFQGNSAPDKSGLPSDRFSAERTGGSVSTLTIQRTQQEDSAVYLCASSLVDYQDSQFFGPGTRLTVL.

This clone occurred a few times. This rearrangement joins TRBV18 to TRBJ1-2, with TRBD1 matching over 12 bases. There are 17 residues in the CDR3. Unmatched junction bases numbered 12, after V lost 2 bases and J lost 8 bases. CDR1 is KGHSH, CDR2 LQKENI, per germline. CDR3 sequence: CASSPSRGQGAQDGYTF. CDR3 sequence (DNA): TGTGCCAGCTCACCAAGTAGGGGACAGGGGGCGCAAGACGGCTACACCTTC.

The rearrangement links TRBV5-1 to TRBJ1-5; D is ambiguous. This CDR3 has 15 amino acids. V gave up 2 bases and J gave up 0 bases, with 9 bases separating them. Germline values: CDR1 SGHRS, CDR2 YFSETQ. The CDR3 region has the DNA TGCGCCAGCAGCTTTTGGCCAGATAGCAATCAGCCCCAGCATTTT. Amino acids: CASSFWPDSNQPQHF.

This chain connects TRBV9 to TRBJ1-3, with D tentatively TRBD1 (5 bases). V lost 0 bases, J lost 0 bases, and 10 bases lay in between. Germline CDR1 reads SGDLS; CDR2 reads YYNGEE. The CDR3 has 16 residues. CDR3 bases: TGTGCCAGCAGCGTAGGGGTCGGGGGCTCTGGAAACACCATATATTTT. Protein sequence: CASSVGVGGSGNTIYF. The variable domain in full, completed from reference TRBV9 and TRBJ1-3, reads DSGVTQTPKHLITATGQRVTLRCSPRSGDLSVYWYQQSLDQGLQFLIQYYNGEERAKGNILERFSAQQFPDLHSELNLSSLELGDSALYFCASSVGVGGSGNTIYFGEGSWLTVV.

This chain uses TRBV2 with TRBJ1-5; TRBD1 aligns across 9 bases. The CDR3 length is 15 residues. CDR1 and CDR2 from the germline V gene are SNHLY and FYNNEI. V lost 4 bases to trimming and J lost 7 bases; unmatched junction nucleotides: 8. The DNA of the CDR3 is TGTGCCAGCAGTGGCAGTACAGGGGGCGAACAGCCCCAGCATTTT. Amino acid sequence: CASSGSTGGEQPQHF.

The chain recombines TRBV6-1 with TRBJ1-6; no clear D. V was clipped by 2 bases and J by 8 bases, with 10 bases between them. In germline, CDR1 is MNHNS, CDR2 SASEGT. The CDR3 is made up of 14 amino acids. Here the CDR3 DNA reads TGTGCCAGCAGTGAATTCCAGGACTATTCACCCCTCCACTTT. Protein: CASSEFQDYSPLHF.

This chain uses TRBV5-4 with TRBJ2-2, with D possibly being TRBD2 (6 bases). The ends were cut back, 4 bases at V and 6 bases at J, with 7 bases in the middle. This CDR3 is 12 amino acids long. Germline-derived CDR1 and CDR2 are SGHNT and YYREEE (reference sequence). The CDR3 is CASSPGAGELFF. The CDR3 DNA sequence: TGTGCCAGCAGCCCGGGGGCCGGGGAGCTGTTTTTT.

The V gene is TRBV2, the J gene TRBJ2-1; TRBD2 matches at 12 bases. The CDR3 covers 14 residues. The V gene end was trimmed by 6 bases and the J gene end by 7 bases; junction bases not matched to a gene: 4. From germline, CDR1 is SNHLY and CDR2 FYNNEI. The CDR3 DNA follows: TGTGCCAGCAGGAGGGGGACTAGCGGGAATGAGCAGTTCTTC. The encoded protein is CASRRGTSGNEQFF.

The V and J genes are TRBV5-1 and TRBJ2-3; D not certain. CDR3 size: 14 residues. V shed 5 bases and J shed 0 bases, with 10 bases lying between them. CDR1 and CDR2 (germline): SGHRS, YFSETQ. CDR3 sequence: CASRTSASTDTQYF. The CDR3 bases are TGCGCCAGCAGAACGAGTGCTAGCACAGATACGCAGTATTTT.

V usage is TRBV7-6 and J usage is TRBJ2-7; TRBD1 aligns across 7 bases. CDR1 SGHVS and CDR2 FNYEAQ come from the germline V gene. After removal of 2 bases from V and 2 bases from J, the junction contained 6 bases not matched to a gene. This CDR3 has 15 amino acids. The CDR3 DNA follows: TGTGCCAGCAGCTTAACGACAGGGACCCCCTACGAGCAGTACTTC. Amino acid sequence: CASSLTTGTPYEQYF. The full variable domain, rest sourced from reference TRBV7-6 and TRBJ2-7, is GAGVSQSPRYKVTKRGQDVALRCDPISGHVSLYWYRQALGQGPEFLTYFNYEAQQDKSGLPNDRFSAERPEGSISTLTIQRTEQRDSAMYRCASSLTTGTPYEQYFGPGTRLTVT.

This clone was observed once. This chain links TRBV2 with TRBJ2-7; tentatively, D is TRBD1 (6 bases). With 8 bases removed from V and 2 bases from J, the gap between germline ends came to 22 bases. CDR3 size: 16 residues. From germline, CDR1 is SNHLY and CDR2 FYNNEI. CDR3 nucleotide sequence: TGTGCCAGCCAGGCCGGGACAACTGTTCAAACCTACGAGCAGTACTTC. It encodes CASQAGTTVQTYEQYF.